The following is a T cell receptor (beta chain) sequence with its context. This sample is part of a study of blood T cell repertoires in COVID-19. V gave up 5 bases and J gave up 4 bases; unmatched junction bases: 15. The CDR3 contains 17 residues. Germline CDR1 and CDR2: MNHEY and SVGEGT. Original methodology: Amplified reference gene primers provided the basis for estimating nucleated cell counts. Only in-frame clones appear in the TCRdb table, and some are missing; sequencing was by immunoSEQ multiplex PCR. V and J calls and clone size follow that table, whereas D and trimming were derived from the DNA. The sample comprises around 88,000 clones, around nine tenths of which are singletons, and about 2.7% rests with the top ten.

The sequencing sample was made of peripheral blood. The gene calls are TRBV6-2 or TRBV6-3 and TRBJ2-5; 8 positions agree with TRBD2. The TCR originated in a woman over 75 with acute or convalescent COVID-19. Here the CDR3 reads CASSPGLASALRETQYF. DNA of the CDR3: TGTGCCAGCAGTCCCGGACTAGCATCAGCGCTCCGAGAGACCCAGTACTTC.